This T cell receptor (beta chain) was profiled in a study of T cell changes during pregnancy in multiple sclerosis. V was clipped by 6 bases and J by 0 bases, with 8 bases between them. CDR1 and CDR2 (germline): LNHDA, SQIVND (reference sequence). This CDR3 has 14 amino acids. Here immunoSEQ multiplex PCR was the method, and the copy in TCRdb shows in-frame clones only, minus some. Of just under 95,000 clones listed, approximately 92% are singletons. Sequenced material: peripheral blood, taken in the first trimester of pregnancy. The receptor was isolated from a female donor with multiple sclerosis, enrolled in a pregnancy study. The chain employs TRBV19 and TRBJ2-2, with D perhaps matching TRBD2 (5 bases). As DNA, the CDR3 is TGTGCCAGTAGATGGACTTCGAACACCGGGGAGCTGTTTTTT. Protein sequence: CASRWTSNTGELFF.